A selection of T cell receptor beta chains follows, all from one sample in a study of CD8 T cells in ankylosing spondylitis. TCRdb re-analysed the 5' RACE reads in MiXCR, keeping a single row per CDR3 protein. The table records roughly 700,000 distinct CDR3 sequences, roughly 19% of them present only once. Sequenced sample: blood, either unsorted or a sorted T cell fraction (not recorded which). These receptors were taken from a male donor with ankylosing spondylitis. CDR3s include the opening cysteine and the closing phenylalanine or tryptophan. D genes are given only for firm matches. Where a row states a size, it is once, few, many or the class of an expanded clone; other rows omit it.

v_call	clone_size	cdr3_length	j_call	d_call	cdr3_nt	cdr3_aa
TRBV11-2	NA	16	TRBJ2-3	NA	TGTGCCAGCAGCGACTACCCACAGGGAGCCGGAGCTACGCAGTATTTT	CASSDYPQGAGATQYF
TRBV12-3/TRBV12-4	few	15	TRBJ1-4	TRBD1	TGTGCCAGCAACGTAAGGGGGGACAGCGCTGAAAAACTGTTTTTT	CASNVRGDSAEKLFF
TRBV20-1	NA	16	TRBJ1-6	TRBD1	TGCAGTGCTAGAGATTTAGGACAGGCCTATAATTCACCCCTCCACTTT	CSARDLGQAYNSPLHF
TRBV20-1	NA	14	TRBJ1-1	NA	TGCAGTGCCCAATCGGGGCAGGGGAACACTGAAGCTTTCTTT	CSAQSGQGNTEAFF
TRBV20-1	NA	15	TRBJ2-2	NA	TGCAGTGCTACCCGACAGGCCCTAAACACCGGGGAGCTGTTTTTT	CSATRQALNTGELFF
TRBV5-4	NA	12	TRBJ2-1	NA	TGTGCCAGCAGCGACACCTACAATGAGCAGTTCTTC	CASSDTYNEQFF
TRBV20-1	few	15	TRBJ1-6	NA	TGCAGTGCTATAGGGGGGCAGGGTAGAAATTCACCCCTCCACTTT	CSAIGGQGRNSPLHF
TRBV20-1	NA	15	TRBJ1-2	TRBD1	TGCAGTGCCCAAGGCGGGACAGGCCTTTCCTATGGCTACACCTTC	CSAQGGTGLSYGYTF
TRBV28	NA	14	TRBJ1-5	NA	TGTGCCAGCAGTTTTGGCAGGTCGCAATGGCCCCAGCATTTT	CASSFGRSQWPQHF
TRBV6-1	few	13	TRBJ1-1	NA	TGTGCCAGCGAAGACTTAGAGGACACTGAAGCTTTCTTT	CASEDLEDTEAFF
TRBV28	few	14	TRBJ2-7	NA	TGTGCCAGCAGAACCGGGACTCTTTCCTACGAGCAGTACTTC	CASRTGTLSYEQYF
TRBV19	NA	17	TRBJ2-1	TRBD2	TGTGCCAGTAGTACCCGGACTAGCGGGAGTCTATTAAGTGAGCAGTTCTTC	CASSTRTSGSLLSEQFF
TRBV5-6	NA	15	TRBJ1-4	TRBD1	TGTGCCAGCAGCGCCCGACAGGGGGCTAATGAAAAACTGTTTTTT	CASSARQGANEKLFF
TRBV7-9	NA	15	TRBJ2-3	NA	TGTGCCAGCAGCTTAGACGTCGGGCGTACAGATACGCAGTATTTT	CASSLDVGRTDTQYF
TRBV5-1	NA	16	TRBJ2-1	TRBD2	TGCGCCAGCAGCTACTTAGCGGGAGAGGGGACGGTTGAGCAGTTCTTC	CASSYLAGEGTVEQFF